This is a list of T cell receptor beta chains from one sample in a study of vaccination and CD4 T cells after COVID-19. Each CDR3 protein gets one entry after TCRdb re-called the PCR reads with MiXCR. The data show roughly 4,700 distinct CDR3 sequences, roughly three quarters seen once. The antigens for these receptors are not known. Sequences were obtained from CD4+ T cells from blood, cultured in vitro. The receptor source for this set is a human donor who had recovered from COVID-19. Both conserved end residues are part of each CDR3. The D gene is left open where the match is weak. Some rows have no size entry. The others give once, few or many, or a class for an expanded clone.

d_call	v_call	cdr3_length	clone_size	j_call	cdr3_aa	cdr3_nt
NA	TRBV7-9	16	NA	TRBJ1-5	CASSSGGSGTYQPQHF	TGTGCCAGCAGCTCCGGGGGATCCGGGACTTATCAGCCCCAGCATTTT
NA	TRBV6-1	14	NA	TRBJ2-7	CASRGPGESYEQYF	TGTGCCAGCAGGGGACCAGGGGAGTCCTACGAGCAGTACTTC
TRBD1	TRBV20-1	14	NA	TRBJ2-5	CSAGRTGGFETQYF	TGCAGTGCTGGACGGACAGGGGGCTTTGAGACCCAGTACTTC
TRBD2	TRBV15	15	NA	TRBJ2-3	CATSSSREPTDTQYF	TGTGCCACCAGCAGTTCGCGGGAGCCAACAGATACGCAGTATTTT
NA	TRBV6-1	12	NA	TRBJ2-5	CASSRMRETQYF	TGTGCCAGCAGTCGGATGCGAGAGACCCAGTACTTC
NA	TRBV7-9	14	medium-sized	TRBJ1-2	CASSLERGLYGYTF	TGTGCCAGCAGCTTAGAAAGGGGACTCTATGGCTACACCTTC
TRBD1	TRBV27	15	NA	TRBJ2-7	CASSLLGQGLYEQYF	TGTGCCAGCAGTTTATTGGGACAGGGACTCTACGAGCAGTACTTC
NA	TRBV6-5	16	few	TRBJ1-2	CASSYTVQRRRYGYTF	TGTGCCAGCAGTTACACGGTACAGCGAAGGAGGTATGGCTACACCTTC
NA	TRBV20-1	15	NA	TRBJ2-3	CSARDGQGGADTQYF	TGCAGTGCTAGAGACGGACAGGGAGGGGCAGATACGCAGTATTTT
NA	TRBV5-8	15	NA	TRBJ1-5	CASSLWGWAREPQHF	TGTGCCAGCAGCTTGTGGGGCTGGGCTAGGGAGCCCCAGCATTTT
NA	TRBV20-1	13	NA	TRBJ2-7	CSAPDETLGEQYF	TGCAGTGCCCCGGACGAGACTCTAGGAGAGCAGTACTTC
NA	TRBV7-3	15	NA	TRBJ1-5	CASSLSGVSNQPQHF	TGTGCCAGCAGCTTATCAGGGGTCAGCAATCAGCCCCAGCATTTT
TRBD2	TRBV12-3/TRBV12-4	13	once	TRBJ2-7	CASTTSFPDEQYF	TGTGCCAGCACGACTAGCTTTCCGGACGAGCAGTACTTC
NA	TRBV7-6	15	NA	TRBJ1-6	CASSLVGSPNSPLHF	TGTGCCAGCAGCTTAGTGGGCAGCCCTAATTCACCCCTCCACTTT
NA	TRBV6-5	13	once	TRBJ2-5	CASSYSRQETQYF	TGTGCCAGCAGTTACTCCAGACAAGAGACCCAGTACTTC
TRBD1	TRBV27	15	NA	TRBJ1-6	CASSLYGTGFSPLHF	TGTGCCAGCAGTTTATATGGGACAGGATTCTCACCCCTCCACTTT
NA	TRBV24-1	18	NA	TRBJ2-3	CATSDPMHRTELTDTQYF	TGTGCCACCAGTGACCCTATGCACCGGACAGAATTGACAGATACGCAGTATTTT
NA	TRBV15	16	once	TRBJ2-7	CATSSIGTGYSYEQYF	TGTGCCACCAGCAGTATAGGGACGGGATACTCCTACGAGCAGTACTTC
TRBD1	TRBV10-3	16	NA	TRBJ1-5	CAISDRQGRSNQPQHF	TGTGCCATCAGTGACCGACAGGGACGGAGCAATCAGCCCCAGCATTTT
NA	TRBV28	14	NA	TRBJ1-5	CASSPTSTIEPQHF	TGTGCCAGCAGCCCTACAAGTACGATCGAGCCCCAGCATTTT
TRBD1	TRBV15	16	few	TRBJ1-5	CATSRQGGYSNQPQHF	TGTGCCACCAGCAGGCAGGGGGGGTATAGCAATCAGCCCCAGCATTTT
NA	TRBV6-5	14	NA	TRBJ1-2	CASSYSGSNYGYTF	TGTGCCAGCAGTTACTCTGGTTCTAACTATGGCTACACCTTC
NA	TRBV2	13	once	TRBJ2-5	CASSGVGGETQYF	TGTGCCAGCAGTGGGGTGGGGGGAGAGACCCAGTACTTC
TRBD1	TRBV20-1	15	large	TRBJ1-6	CSASDRGLSNSPLHF	TGCAGTGCTTCCGACAGGGGGCTAAGTAATTCACCCCTCCACTTT
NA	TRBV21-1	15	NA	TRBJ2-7	CASSNLFCGSYEQYF	TGTGCCAGCAGCAACCTTTTCTGCGGGAGTTACGAGCAGTACTTC
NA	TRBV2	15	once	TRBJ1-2	CASSFAGAQSYGYTF	TGTGCCAGCAGCTTTGCAGGGGCGCAGAGCTATGGCTACACCTTC
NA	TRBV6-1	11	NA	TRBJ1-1	CASTLNTEAFF	TGTGCCAGCACTCTTAACACTGAAGCTTTCTTT
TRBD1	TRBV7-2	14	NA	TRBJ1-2	CASSVTGGSYGYTF	TGTGCCAGCAGCGTTACAGGGGGTTCCTATGGCTACACCTTC
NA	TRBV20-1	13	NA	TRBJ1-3	CSAAFDSGNTIYF	TGCAGTGCAGCGTTCGACTCTGGAAACACCATATATTTT
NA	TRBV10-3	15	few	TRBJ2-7	CAISEIRGANREQYF	TGTGCCATCAGTGAGATCAGGGGAGCGAATAGGGAGCAGTACTTC
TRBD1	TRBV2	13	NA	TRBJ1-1	CASSYRGNTEAFF	TGTGCCAGCAGTTACAGGGGGAACACTGAAGCTTTCTTT
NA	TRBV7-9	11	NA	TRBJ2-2	CASSFNGELFF	TGTGCCAGCAGCTTTAACGGGGAGCTGTTTTTT
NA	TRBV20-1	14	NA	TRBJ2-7	CSAKRTSGVYEQYF	TGCAGTGCTAAAAGAACGTCGGGGGTCTACGAGCAGTACTTC
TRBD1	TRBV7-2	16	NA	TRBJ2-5	CASSPDHHRGTETQYF	TGTGCCAGCAGCCCCGATCATCACAGGGGTACAGAGACCCAGTACTTC
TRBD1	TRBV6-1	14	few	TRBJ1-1	CATQGAGVNTEAFF	TGTGCCACCCAGGGGGCGGGTGTGAACACTGAAGCTTTCTTT
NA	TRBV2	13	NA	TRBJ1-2	CASSGEGEAGYTF	TGTGCCAGCAGTGGAGAGGGGGAAGCGGGCTACACCTTC
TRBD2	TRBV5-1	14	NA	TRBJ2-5	CASSLLAGQETQYF	TGCGCCAGCAGCCTACTAGCGGGTCAAGAGACCCAGTACTTC
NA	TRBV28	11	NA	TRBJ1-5	CASNSHQPQHF	TGTGCCAGCAACTCCCACCAGCCCCAGCATTTT
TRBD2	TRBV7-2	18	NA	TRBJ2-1	CASSPRIGVAGPYNEQFF	TGTGCCAGCAGCCCCCGCATTGGGGTAGCGGGACCGTACAATGAGCAGTTCTTC
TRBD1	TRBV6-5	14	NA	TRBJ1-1	CASSYVTGVAEAFF	TGTGCCAGCAGTTACGTGACAGGGGTCGCTGAAGCTTTCTTT
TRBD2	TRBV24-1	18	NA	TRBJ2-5	CATSDPGAWGLNQETQYF	TGTGCCACCAGTGACCCCGGGGCCTGGGGACTAAACCAAGAGACCCAGTACTTC
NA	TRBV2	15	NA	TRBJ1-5	CASSIGGRYVQPQHF	TGTGCCAGCAGTATAGGGGGAAGATACGTTCAGCCCCAGCATTTT
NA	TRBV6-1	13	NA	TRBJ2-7	CASSPDRWHEQYF	TGTGCCAGCAGTCCGGATAGGTGGCACGAGCAGTACTTC
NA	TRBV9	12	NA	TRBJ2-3	CASSPSTDTQYF	TGTGCCAGCAGCCCAAGCACAGATACGCAGTATTTT
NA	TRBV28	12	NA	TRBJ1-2	CASSYARYGYTF	TGTGCCAGCAGTTACGCCCGCTATGGCTACACCTTC
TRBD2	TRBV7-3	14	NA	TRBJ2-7	CASSQRESSYEQYF	TGTGCCAGCAGCCAGCGGGAGAGCTCCTACGAGCAGTACTTC
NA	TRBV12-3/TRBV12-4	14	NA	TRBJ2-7	CASSPDIRSYEQYF	TGTGCCAGCAGTCCGGACATTCGCTCCTACGAGCAGTACTTC
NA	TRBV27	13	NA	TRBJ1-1	CASSLSRNTEAFF	TGTGCCAGCAGTCTCAGTCGGAACACTGAAGCTTTCTTT
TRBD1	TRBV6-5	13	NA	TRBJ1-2	CASSWTGNYGYTF	TGTGCCAGCAGTTGGACAGGGAACTATGGCTACACCTTC
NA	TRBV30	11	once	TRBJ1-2	CAWSRGNSYTF	TGTGCCTGGAGTCGGGGGAACAGCTACACCTTC
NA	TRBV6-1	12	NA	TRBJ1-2	CASETDVRGYTF	TGTGCCAGCGAGACAGATGTGCGTGGCTACACCTTC
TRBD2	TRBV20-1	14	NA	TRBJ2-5	CSASIGTSQETQYF	TGCAGTGCTAGTATAGGGACTAGCCAAGAGACCCAGTACTTC